The 28 T cell receptor beta chains given below trace back to one sample, sequenced in a study of neurological immune-mediated disorders. From the 5' RACE reads, TCRdb called clonotypes with MiXCR, one entry per CDR3 protein. The sample consists of roughly 100,000 distinct CDR3 sequences, approximately 3.5% of them appearing once. The source material was PBMCs. The receptors were sampled from a woman aged 45-59 years with multiple sclerosis.

The table lists this clonotype with many counts. The chain has TRBV20-1 and TRBJ1-6; TRBD1 matches 7 bases. This CDR3 spans 14 amino acids. Germline V lookup: CDR1 DFQATT, CDR2 SNEGSKA (reference sequence). Trimming removed 3 bases from V and 8 bases from J; junction bases left unmatched: 7. CDR3 sequence reads: CSARTHRGYSPLHF. The CDR3 coding sequence is TGCAGTGCTAGGACACACAGGGGCTATTCACCCCTCCACTTT.

This clonotype was recorded many times. The chain uses TRBV7-2 and TRBJ2-6; no firm D call. Germline CDR1 and CDR2: SGHTA and FQGNSA. CDR3 length equals 16 residues. The V gene lost 2 bases and the J gene lost 0 bases, with 8 bases spanning the gap. CDR3 coding DNA: TGTGCCAGCAGCTTAAAGATCTCCTCTGGGGCCAACGTCCTGACTTTC. Its protein is CASSLKISSGANVLTF.

This clonotype was detected ten times or more. This chain connects TRBV7-2 to TRBJ2-4; 11 bases match TRBD2. Germline V gene sequence: CDR1 SGHTA, CDR2 FQGNSA. This CDR3 comprises 16 residues. V lost 5 bases and J lost 7; bases outside the gene matches: 10. CDR3 residues: CASSAALAGGLNIQYF. CDR3 sequence (DNA): TGTGCCAGCAGCGCAGCCCTAGCGGGGGGATTGAACATTCAGTACTTC. The whole variable domain, remainder taken from reference TRBV7-2 and TRBJ2-4, is GAGVSQSPSNKVTEKGKDVELRCDPISGHTALYWYRQSLGQGLEFLIYFQGNSAPDKSGLPSDRFSAERTGGSVSTLTIQRTQQEDSAVYLCASSAALAGGLNIQYFGAGTRLSVL.

Ten or more counts support this clonotype. This chain joins TRBV27 and TRBJ2-5; tentative D call: TRBD2 (6 bases). Germline-derived CDR1 and CDR2 are MNHEY and SMNVEV (reference sequence). The CDR3 is 14 residues long. V was cut by 5 bases and J by 7 bases, with 17 bases left in between. The CDR3 loop is CASSLRLVSGTQYF. For the CDR3, the DNA is TGTGCCAGCAGTCTTCGACTAGTTTCAGGGACCCAGTACTTC.

This clonotype was counted at least ten times. The chain couples TRBV4-2 to TRBJ2-2, with D possibly matching TRBD2 (7 bases). This CDR3 region has 15 residues. V was pared by 1 base and J by 5 bases, with 11 bases between. The germline gives CDR1 LGHNA, CDR2 YNFKEQ. The CDR3 nucleotides are TGTGCCAGCAGCCAAGGGCGGGGGCAAACCGGGGAGCTGTTTTTT. Its translation is CASSQGRGQTGELFF.

This clonotype has a count of ten or more. The rearrangement uses TRBV6-6 and TRBJ1-5; a weak D match, TRBD1 (6 bases). This CDR3 region has 16 residues. In germline, CDR1 is MNHNY, CDR2 SVGAGI (reference sequence). V gave up 6 bases and J gave up 0 bases, with 15 bases separating them. CDR3 in DNA: TGTGCCAGCAGGCTGGACAGATCTATTAGCAATCAGCCCCAGCATTTT. Amino acid sequence: CASRLDRSISNQPQHF.

The chain carries TRBV18 and TRBJ1-6; D is possibly TRBD1 (6 bases). CDR3 length: 18 residues. The V gene lost 0 bases and the J gene lost 8 bases, with 20 bases spanning the gap. Germline assignment: CDR1 KGHSH and CDR2 LQKENI. CDR3 bases: TGTGCCAGCTCACCACCTTTCTCAGGGGTGGGAAGGGATTCACCCCTCCACTTT. Protein sequence: CASSPPFSGVGRDSPLHF.

At least ten counts were recorded for this clonotype. The chain carries TRBV3-1 and TRBJ2-6, with 8 bases fitting TRBD1. Germline assignment: CDR1 LGHDT and CDR2 YNNKEL (reference sequence). The CDR3 consists of 19 residues. Germline trimming cut 4 bases from V and 0 bases from J; bases unmatched to any gene: 11. For the CDR3, the DNA is TGTGCCAGCAGCCTACGGACAGGGAAACCCTCCTCTGGGGCCAACGTCCTGACTTTC. It yields the protein CASSLRTGKPSSGANVLTF.

In its sample, this clonotype was seen many times. The chain has TRBV7-6 and TRBJ2-3, with 7 bases lining up with TRBD2. This CDR3 contains 16 residues. Germline CDR1 is SGHVS and CDR2 is FNYEAQ. Trimming cost V 5 bases and J 0 bases; bases outside gene matches: 8. The DNA for the CDR3 is TGTGCCAGCAGCCTCCGGGACTACCTTAGCACAGATACGCAGTATTTT. It yields the protein CASSLRDYLSTDTQYF.

This clonotype was counted only a few times. The chain joins TRBV12-5 to TRBJ2-3; D may be TRBD2 (6 bases). Between the trimmed V and J ends, which lost 3 bases and 0 bases, there was a span of 28 bases. The CDR3 has 21 residues. The germline CDR1 and CDR2 sequences are LGHNT and FRNRAP. The DNA of the CDR3 is TGTGCTAGTGGTTTACTCCCGGGGGTGGGGGTAGGGCGAGCTAGCACAGATACGCAGTATTTT. The encoded protein is CASGLLPGVGVGRASTDTQYF. The complete variable domain, with remaining parts taken from reference TRBV12-5 and TRBJ2-3, reads DARVTQTPRHKVTEMGQEVTMRCQPILGHNTVFWYRQTMMQGLELLAYFRNRAPLDDSGMPKDRFSAEMPDATLATLKIQPSEPRDSAVYFCASGLLPGVGVGRASTDTQYFGPGTRLTVL.

This clonotype was seen more than once but under ten times. The J gene is TRBJ1-6, the V gene TRBV4-3; the D is unclear. The CDR3 consists of 15 residues. Trimming left V 0 bases short and J 2 bases short, with 5 bases between. Germline values: CDR1 LGHNA, CDR2 YSLEER. CDR3 nucleotides: TGCGCCAGCAGCCAAGACATGCCCTATAATTCACCCCTCCACTTT. Translated: CASSQDMPYNSPLHF.

This clonotype was recorded many times. The J gene is TRBJ2-7, the V gene TRBV5-1, with 7 bases lining up with TRBD1. This CDR3 is 16 amino acids long. Trimming removed 0 bases from V and 2 bases from J; junction bases left unmatched: 8. The germline V gene encodes CDR1 SGHRS and CDR2 YFSETQ. CDR3 nucleotide sequence: TGCGCCAGCAGCTTGGAGGCGGACAGGACCACCTACGAGCAGTACTTC. Protein sequence: CASSLEADRTTYEQYF.

The sample holds many counts of this clonotype. This sequence joins TRBV5-4 and TRBJ2-7, with 9 bases lining up with TRBD1. Germline V gene lookup returns CDR1 SGHNT and CDR2 YYREEE (reference sequence). J gave up 1 base and V 0 bases, and 2 bases lay outside the gene matches. This CDR3 spans 15 amino acids. In DNA, the CDR3 is TGTGCCAGCAGCTTGGAGGGGACAGGGTCCTACGAGCAGTACTTC. As protein: CASSLEGTGSYEQYF.

This clonotype was detected ten times or more. In DNA, the CDR3 is TGTGCCAGCAGCCGAACAGGACAGGGTGGGGCTGAAGCTTTCTTT. This encodes CASSRTGQGGAEAFF. The chain uses TRBV7-8 and TRBJ1-1; TRBD1 aligns across 8 bases. The V gene's germline CDR1 is SGHVS and CDR2 FQNEAQ. V gave up 5 bases and J gave up 6 bases; unmatched junction bases: 11. The CDR3 extends over 15 amino acids.

This clonotype was counted at least ten times. The rearrangement joins TRBV29-1 to TRBJ2-5; the D gene could be TRBD1 or TRBD2 (5 bases each). In germline, CDR1 is SQVTM, CDR2 ANQGSEA. V was pared by 3 bases and J by 5 bases, with 13 bases between. The CDR3 totals 13 residues. The CDR3 sequence is CSVDHVGRETQYF. The CDR3 DNA is TGCAGCGTTGACCACGTGGGACGGGAGACCCAGTACTTC.

This clonotype was counted many times. The chain links TRBV20-1 to TRBJ2-3; no reliable D call. CDR3 length: 12 residues. V lost 6 bases, J lost 5 bases, and 12 bases lay in between. The germline V gene has CDR1 DFQATT and CDR2 SNEGSKA (reference sequence). The CDR3 sequence: CSAASGVDTQYF. As DNA, the CDR3 is TGCAGTGCCGCATCAGGAGTAGATACGCAGTATTTT.

This clonotype was seen at least ten times. V gene TRBV6-5 combines with J gene TRBJ1-2, with D unresolved. From germline, CDR1 is MNHEY and CDR2 SVGAGI. V was shortened by 0 bases and J by 8 bases, with 16 bases between the two germline ends. The CDR3 sequence is 15 residues long. The CDR3 spells CASSYSAGLIGGYTF. The CDR3 DNA reads as TGTGCCAGCAGTTACTCCGCGGGCCTTATCGGAGGCTACACCTTC.

This clonotype was seen a few times. With a much larger clone just one base away, this may be a read error. V gene TRBV5-5 combines with J gene TRBJ1-1; possibly TRBD1 for D (5 bases). Germline-derived CDR1 and CDR2 are SGHKS and YYEKEE (reference sequence). CDR3 size: 12 residues. In DNA, the CDR3 is TGTGACAGCAGCTTGGGGGACCCAGTAGCTTTCTTT. Its translation is CDSSLGDPVAFF.

This clonotype came up many times. The chain uses TRBV4-3 and TRBJ1-5, with D unclear. The CDR3 sequence is 15 residues long. Trimming stripped 1 base from V and 9 bases from J, with 16 bases between. CDR1 and CDR2 from the germline V gene are LGHNA and YSLEER. The CDR3 loop is CASSQVVGGLGPQHF. DNA of the CDR3: TGCGCCAGCAGCCAAGTAGTCGGCGGGCTAGGGCCCCAGCATTTT.

Ten or more counts support this clonotype. The V call is TRBV7-2, the J call TRBJ1-6; 7 nucleotides match TRBD1. Germline loops: CDR1 SGHTA, CDR2 FQGNSA. The ends lost 1 base at V and 8 bases at J; junction bases unmatched: 17. This CDR3 has 19 residues. As DNA, the CDR3 is TGTGCCAGCAGCTTAGTGGGTACAGGGGCGCCCTCGAAATATTCACCCCTCCACTTT. Its translation is CASSLVGTGAPSKYSPLHF.

This clonotype was recorded at least ten times. The CDR3 nucleotides read TGCGCCAGCAGCGTGGGACAGGGATTTAATTCACCCCTCCACTTT. Its translation is CASSVGQGFNSPLHF. This chain links TRBV5-1 with TRBJ1-6; 9 nucleotides line up with TRBD1. The CDR3 is 15 amino acids. Germline assignment: CDR1 SGHRS and CDR2 YFSETQ. V shed 4 bases, J shed 6 bases, and the junction held 5 bases outside the gene matches.

This clonotype was detected many times. The chain couples TRBV20-1 to TRBJ1-5; D call uncertain. Germline V CDR1 and CDR2: DFQATT, SNEGSKA (reference sequence). The CDR3 is 13 residues long. Trimming removed 1 base at V and 3 bases at J, with 7 bases between. The CDR3 sequence is CSARGAANQPQHF. The CDR3 nucleotides are TGCAGTGCTAGAGGGGCAGCCAATCAGCCCCAGCATTTT.

This clonotype was detected many times. The chain combines TRBV4-1 with TRBJ1-5; D gene uncertain. Looked up from germline, CDR1 is MGHRA and CDR2 is YSYEKL. The CDR3 is made up of 14 amino acids. V was pared by 1 base and J by 6 bases, with 10 bases between. The CDR3 DNA reads TGCGCCAGCAGCCAAGCAGGTTACGGTCAGCCCCAGCATTTT. This translates into CASSQAGYGQPQHF.

At least ten counts were recorded for this clonotype. V usage is TRBV28 and J usage is TRBJ1-2; D is unclear. This CDR3 has 15 residues. Germline V gene data show CDR1 as MDHEN and CDR2 as SYDVKM. Trimming cost V 2 bases and J 0 bases, with 10 bases left between them. As DNA, the CDR3 is TGTGCCAGCAGTTTACGAGGCTTAGCTAACTATGGCTACACCTTC. It yields the protein CASSLRGLANYGYTF.

This clonotype was seen at least ten times. The gene calls are TRBV20-1 and TRBJ2-5; the match to TRBD2 covers 7 bases. This CDR3 spans 16 amino acids. J was trimmed by 7 bases and V by 4 bases; bases with no gene match: 18. Germline CDR1 DFQATT, CDR2 SNEGSKA (reference sequence). The CDR3 DNA reads TGCAGTGCTAAACAGACTAGCTTAATGCGAAGAGGGACCCAGTACTTC. As protein: CSAKQTSLMRRGTQYF.

This clonotype was seen repeatedly, ten times or more. The V gene is TRBV3-1, the J gene TRBJ1-5; possibly TRBD1 for D (5 bases). The germline V gene has CDR1 LGHDT and CDR2 YNNKEL (reference sequence). The V gene lost 2 bases and the J gene lost 6 bases, with 8 bases spanning the gap. CDR3 length equals 13 residues. The CDR3 reads CASSQRGGQPQHF. The CDR3 DNA follows: TGTGCCAGCAGCCAAAGGGGCGGTCAGCCCCAGCATTTT.

As DNA, the CDR3 is TGCAGTGCTCCTAGACAGGGGATGAACACTGAAGCTTTCTTT. Protein: CSAPRQGMNTEAFF. V usage is TRBV20-1 and J usage is TRBJ1-1; 8 positions agree with TRBD1. The junction had 5 bases not matched to a gene; V was cut back by 5 bases and J by 0 bases. The CDR3 sequence is 14 residues long. Germline CDR1 DFQATT, CDR2 SNEGSKA (reference sequence).

This clonotype came up many times. This sequence joins TRBV5-5 and TRBJ2-1, with unresolved D. V lost 0 bases and J lost 7, with 8 bases in between. The germline CDR1 and CDR2 sequences are SGHKS and YYEKEE (reference sequence). The CDR3 consists of 13 residues. The chain's CDR3 is CASSLVGPNEQFF. CDR3 sequence (DNA): TGTGCCAGCAGCTTGGTCGGGCCGAATGAGCAGTTCTTC.